One and the same sample provided the 17 T cell receptor beta chains below, sequenced in a study of T cells in Graves' hyperthyroidism and ophthalmopathy. The investigators amplified TCR beta CDR3 regions from RNA transcripts. TCR CDR3 regions were first amplified by RT-PCR with HTBI primers. TCRdb reanalysed the multiplex PCR reads using MiXCR and keeps one entry per CDR3 protein. The sample records hundreds of thousands of distinct CDR3 sequences, approximately 15% being singletons. Sequencing used blood. Receptors were obtained from a woman between 25 and 40 years old with Graves' hyperthyroidism.

The chain joins TRBV7-9 to TRBJ1-5; weak D call: TRBD1 (5 bases). Germline V gene sequence: CDR1 SEHNR, CDR2 FQNEAQ (reference sequence). The CDR3 extends over 15 amino acids. The germline V and J ends were trimmed by 5 bases and 6 bases, with 17 bases remaining between them. This CDR3 is CASSPGTERGQPQHF. In nucleotides, the CDR3 is TGTGCCAGCAGCCCCGGGACGGAAAGAGGTCAGCCCCAGCATTTT.

The chain joins TRBV9 to TRBJ2-5; tentatively, D is TRBD1 (5 bases). The CDR3 is 12 residues long. CDR1 is SGDLS and CDR2 is YYNGEE in the germline V gene. V was pared by 3 bases and J by 5 bases, with 8 bases between. The CDR3 loop reads CASSGGSETQYF. Here the CDR3 DNA reads TGTGCCAGCAGCGGGGGCAGCGAGACCCAGTACTTC.

Many counts were recorded for this clonotype. In nucleotides, the CDR3 is TGCAGTGCTGATAAAGCGGGAGTCCCCTACGAGCAGTACTTC. This gives the protein CSADKAGVPYEQYF. The rearrangement uses TRBV20-1 and TRBJ2-7, with 8 bases that match TRBD2. Germline values: CDR1 DFQATT, CDR2 SNEGSKA (reference sequence). Germline trimming cut 5 bases from V and 2 bases from J; bases unmatched to any gene: 8. This CDR3 has 14 residues.

This clonotype was detected a few times. V usage is TRBV3-1 and J usage is TRBJ2-1, with 7 bases identical to TRBD2. The V segment lost 6 bases and the J segment 0 bases; nucleotides outside the gene matches: 5. This CDR3 has 15 residues. Germline V lookup: CDR1 LGHDT, CDR2 YNNKEL (reference sequence). CDR3 nucleotides: TGTGCCAGCAGGGGTACTAGCGTCTCCTACAATGAGCAGTTCTTC. Translating gives CASRGTSVSYNEQFF.

The table lists this clonotype with many counts. The V and J genes are TRBV7-2 and TRBJ1-1, with D tentatively TRBD1 (6 bases). Trimming took off 5 bases at V and 5 bases at J, with 18 bases between the two ends. Germline values: CDR1 SGHTA, CDR2 FQGNSA. The CDR3 is 15 amino acids. CDR3 in amino acids: CASSTEWGGRTEAFF. Here the CDR3 DNA reads TGTGCCAGCAGCACCGAGTGGGGGGGGCGAACTGAAGCTTTCTTT.

This clonotype has at least ten counts. The chain combines TRBV20-1 with TRBJ1-1; TRBD1 matches 9 bases. This CDR3 contains 12 residues. V lost 4 bases, J lost 4 bases, and 1 base stayed unmatched. Germline V gene sequence: CDR1 DFQATT, CDR2 SNEGSKA (reference sequence). The CDR3 nucleotides are TGCAGTGCTACGGACAGGGGCACTGAAGCTTTCTTT. It specifies CSATDRGTEAFF.

This chain connects TRBV20-1 to TRBJ2-1, with 9 bases matching TRBD2. CDR1 is DFQATT and CDR2 is SNEGSKA in the germline V gene (reference sequence). J was trimmed by 7 bases and V by 1 base; bases with no gene match: 8. This CDR3 is 15 amino acids long. DNA for the CDR3: TGCAGTGCTAGAGTCGCGGGAGGGCCTTGGAATGAGCAGTTCTTC. Its translation: CSARVAGGPWNEQFF.

This clonotype was seen a handful of times. This chain joins TRBV2 and TRBJ2-1, with a weak D call TRBD1 (6 bases). Germline V gene data show CDR1 as SNHLY and CDR2 as FYNNEI. V was trimmed by 10 bases and J by 7 bases, leaving 11 bases between them. This CDR3 region has 11 residues. The CDR3 DNA is TGTGCCACCCGACAGGAGAATGAGCAGTTCTTC. Its protein is CATRQENEQFF.

This clonotype was detected ten times or more. The chain combines TRBV10-2 with TRBJ1-1; 7 positions match TRBD1. Germline V CDR1 and CDR2: WSHSY, SAAADI. CDR3 length: 14 amino acids. V lost 6 bases to trimming and J lost 1 base; unmatched junction nucleotides: 5. In DNA, the CDR3 is TGCGCCAGCAGACTCAACAGGGGGAACACTGAAGCTTTCTTT. It encodes CASRLNRGNTEAFF.

This chain uses TRBV4-2 with TRBJ1-4, with 11 bases aligning to TRBD1. V shed 3 bases and J 8 bases; nucleotides not matched to a gene: 8. The germline gives CDR1 LGHNA, CDR2 YNFKEQ. The CDR3 loop spans 16 amino acids. The CDR3 nucleotides are TGTGCCAGCAGCCAGGGACAGGGGGGCGGTGGAGAAAAACTGTTTTTT. Its protein product is CASSQGQGGGGEKLFF.

Ten or more counts support this clonotype. The chain uses TRBV5-1 and TRBJ2-7, with TRBD2 matching over 10 bases. J gave up 0 bases and V 4 bases, and 7 bases lay outside the gene matches. Germline V gene sequence: CDR1 SGHRS, CDR2 YFSETQ. CDR3 length equals 16 residues. CDR3 loop: CASSGGTSDTSYEQYF. The CDR3 DNA reads TGCGCCAGCAGCGGAGGGACTAGCGACACCTCCTACGAGCAGTACTTC. Filled out from reference TRBV5-1 and TRBJ2-7, the complete variable domain reads KAGVTQTPRYLIKTRGQQVTLSCSPISGHRSVSWYQQTPGQGLQFLFEYFSETQRNKGNFPGRFSGRQFSNSRSEMNVSTLELGDSALYLCASSGGTSDTSYEQYFGPGTRLTVT.

This clonotype was seen repeatedly, ten times or more. V is TRBV20-1 and J is TRBJ2-3; TRBD2 matches 12 bases. Trimming cost V 5 bases and J 5 bases; bases outside gene matches: 14. Germline V gives CDR1 DFQATT, CDR2 SNEGSKA (reference sequence). The CDR3 has 17 residues. Here the CDR3 reads CSASGALAGGPGDTQYF. The CDR3 DNA is TGCAGTGCTTCGGGGGCCCTAGCGGGAGGGCCTGGAGATACGCAGTATTTT.

This clonotype has at least ten counts. V gene TRBV7-9 combines with J gene TRBJ2-2; D gene uncertain. The germline V and J ends were trimmed by 5 bases and 7 bases, with 5 bases remaining between them. The CDR3 sequence is 11 residues long. Germline CDR1 SEHNR, CDR2 FQNEAQ (reference sequence). CDR3 nucleotides: TGTGCCAGCAGCCCGGGCGGGGAGCTGTTTTTT. Translating it yields CASSPGGELFF.

This clonotype was recorded at least ten times. The rearrangement links TRBV28 to TRBJ2-7, with a weak D call TRBD1 (6 bases). The CDR3 has 15 amino acids. V lost 1 base and J 2 bases, leaving 12 bases between the germline ends. The germline V gene has CDR1 MDHEN and CDR2 SYDVKM. In nucleotides, the CDR3 is TGTGCCAGCAGTTTATCGGGTCAGGGGACCTACGAGCAGTACTTC. As protein: CASSLSGQGTYEQYF.

This clonotype has a count of ten or more. The chain recombines TRBV2 with TRBJ1-5; D not resolved. Trimming shortened V by 3 bases and J by 6 bases, and 12 bases separated the two germline ends. The CDR3 runs to 14 residues. From germline, CDR1 is SNHLY and CDR2 FYNNEI. The CDR3 loop reads CASSDEGSGQPQHF. The CDR3 DNA reads TGTGCCAGCAGTGATGAGGGCTCCGGTCAGCCCCAGCATTTT.

This clonotype came up many times. This sequence joins TRBV12-3 or TRBV12-4 and TRBJ1-2, with D perhaps TRBD1 (5 bases). CDR3 size: 14 residues. Trimming pared 5 bases from V and 2 bases from J, leaving 12 bases between. This CDR3 reads CASSAPGPNYGYTF. Here the CDR3 DNA reads TGTGCCAGCAGTGCTCCGGGGCCCAACTATGGCTACACCTTC.

The rearrangement uses TRBV2 and TRBJ1-5; 10 bases are shared with TRBD1. V lost 6 bases, J lost 7 bases, and 6 bases stayed unmatched. Germline assignment: CDR1 SNHLY and CDR2 FYNNEI. This CDR3 region has 14 residues. CDR3 residues: CASSGGQGRQPQHF. The CDR3 bases are TGTGCCAGCAGCGGGGGACAGGGGCGACAGCCCCAGCATTTT.